What follows are 9 T cell receptor beta chains derived from one specimen sequenced in a study of T cell responses to AZD1222 COVID-19 vaccine. The repertoire was sequenced with immunoSEQ multiplex PCR; TCRdb's copy has only in-frame clones and lacks some. The data hold approximately 130,000 clones, with more than 85% observed a single time. Material: peripheral blood, obtained on day 0 of AZD1222 vaccination. The receptor source for this set is an adult in good health.

This clone was seen once. J is TRBJ2-6 and V is TRBV7-6; D unclear. The CDR3 contains 18 residues. V lost 1 base and J lost 0, with 13 bases in between. Germline loops: CDR1 SGHVS, CDR2 FNYEAQ. The CDR3 sequence is CASSLGASFYSGANVLTF. The CDR3 DNA reads TGTGCCAGCAGCTTAGGAGCATCCTTCTACTCTGGGGCCAACGTCCTGACTTTC.

The V and J genes are TRBV4-1 and TRBJ1-6; D gene unclear. V was cut by 2 bases and J by 14 bases, with 19 bases left in between. Germline values: CDR1 MGHRA, CDR2 YSYEKL. This CDR3 is built from 15 residues. CDR3 coding DNA: TGCGCCAGCAGCCAAACGAGCGGGTCTTCGATGGCCCTCCACTTT. Amino acid sequence: CASSQTSGSSMALHF.

By sample fraction, this clone is medium-sized. This rearrangement joins TRBV4-2 to TRBJ1-6, with a possible D match to TRBD1 (6 bases). The germline V gene has CDR1 LGHNA and CDR2 YNFKEQ. There are 16 residues in the CDR3. The V end was cut by 0 bases, the J end by 9 bases, with 15 bases between. In nucleotides, the CDR3 is TGTGCCAGCAGCCAAGAGTTGGGGGGCGCGGGTTCACCCCTCCACTTT. This translates into CASSQELGGAGSPLHF.

The CDR3 DNA reads as TGTGCCAGCAGCTTGGGGGGGCCCTATGGCTACACCTTC. This gives the protein CASSLGGPYGYTF. V usage is TRBV7-9 and J usage is TRBJ1-2; a weak D match, TRBD1 (6 bases). Deletions cut 3 bases from V and 4 bases from J, with 9 bases between. The germline gives CDR1 SEHNR, CDR2 FQNEAQ (reference sequence). The CDR3 sequence is 13 residues long. The full variable domain, with the rest looked up from reference TRBV7-9 and TRBJ1-2, is DTGVSQNPRHKITKRGQNVTFRCDPISEHNRLYWYRQTLGQGPEFLTYFQNEAQLEKSRLLSDRFSAERPKGSFSTLEIQRTEQGDSAMYLCASSLGGPYGYTFGSGTRLTVV.

This chain connects TRBV5-6 to TRBJ2-7; tentative D call: TRBD1 (6 bases). The CDR3 spans 15 residues. The V and J ends lost 4 bases and 5 bases respectively, with 19 bases between them. Germline assignment: CDR1 SGHDT and CDR2 YYEEEE. DNA for the CDR3: TGTGCCAGCAGCGACTTGACAGGAACTGACCACGAGCAGTACTTC. Its protein is CASSDLTGTDHEQYF. The whole variable domain, remainder taken from reference TRBV5-6 and TRBJ2-7, is DAGVTQSPTHLIKTRGQQVTLRCSPKSGHDTVSWYQQALGQGPQFIFQYYEEEERQRGNFPDRFSGHQFPNYSSELNVNALLLGDSALYLCASSDLTGTDHEQYFGPGTRLTVT.

This clone has only one observation. The chain couples TRBV5-1 to TRBJ2-4; D is perhaps TRBD1 (6 bases). Germline-derived CDR1 and CDR2 are SGHRS and YFSETQ. Trimming took off 4 bases at V and 8 bases at J, with 16 bases between the two ends. The CDR3 runs to 14 residues. CDR3 loop: CASSPTGFWDIQYF. The CDR3, as DNA: TGCGCCAGCAGCCCGACAGGTTTTTGGGACATTCAGTACTTC. The variable domain in full, completed from reference TRBV5-1 and TRBJ2-4, reads KAGVTQTPRYLIKTRGQQVTLSCSPISGHRSVSWYQQTPGQGLQFLFEYFSETQRNKGNFPGRFSGRQFSNSRSEMNVSTLELGDSALYLCASSPTGFWDIQYFGAGTRLSVL.

The rearrangement links TRBV7-9 to TRBJ2-3; maybe TRBD1 (5 bases). The germline CDR1 and CDR2 sequences are SEHNR and FQNEAQ (reference sequence). CDR3 length: 13 amino acids. V gave up 7 bases and J gave up 4 bases, with 12 bases separating them. Written as DNA, the CDR3 is TGTGCCAGCACCTACTCAGGGTCAGATACGCAGTATTTT. It codes for CASTYSGSDTQYF.

The J gene is TRBJ2-3, the V gene TRBV5-1; 8 nucleotides match TRBD2. CDR3 length equals 14 residues. V lost 0 bases and J lost 7; bases outside the gene matches: 4. Germline V lookup: CDR1 SGHRS, CDR2 YFSETQ. The CDR3 nucleotides are TGCGCCAGCAGCTTGGCGGGGGGGCCGCATACGCAGTATTTT. This codes for CASSLAGGPHTQYF.

The chain joins TRBV4-2 to TRBJ1-2, with 9 bases identical to TRBD1. CDR3 length equals 14 residues. Unmatched junction bases numbered 5, after V lost 1 base and J lost 8 bases. The germline CDR1 and CDR2 sequences are LGHNA and YNFKEQ. CDR3 coding DNA: TGTGCCAGCAGCCAAGCAGAGGACAGGGGCGGCTACACCTTC. This sequence encodes CASSQAEDRGGYTF.